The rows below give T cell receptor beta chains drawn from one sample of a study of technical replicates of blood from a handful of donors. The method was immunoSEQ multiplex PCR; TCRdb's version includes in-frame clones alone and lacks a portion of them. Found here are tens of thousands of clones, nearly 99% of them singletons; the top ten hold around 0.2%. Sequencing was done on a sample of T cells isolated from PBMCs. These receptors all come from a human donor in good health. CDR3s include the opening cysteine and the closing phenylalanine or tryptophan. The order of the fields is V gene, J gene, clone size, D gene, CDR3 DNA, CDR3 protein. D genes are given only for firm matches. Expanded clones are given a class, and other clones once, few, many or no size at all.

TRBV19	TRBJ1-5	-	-	TGTGCCAGTAGTGCCCTGGGGGCCTATCAGCCCCAGCATTTT	CASSALGAYQPQHF
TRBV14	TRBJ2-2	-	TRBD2	TGTGCCAGCAGCCCTCATCCGGGACTAGTCCTCGTCGGGGAGCTGTTTTTT	CASSPHPGLVLVGELFF
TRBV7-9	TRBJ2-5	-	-	TGTGCCAGTCAGCAAGAGACCCAGTACTTC	CASQQETQYF
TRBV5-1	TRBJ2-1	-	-	TGCGCCAGCAGCTTGGCCATCAGGAACAATGAGCAGTTCTTC	CASSLAIRNNEQFF
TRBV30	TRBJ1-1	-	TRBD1	TGTGCCTGGAGTCACAGGGGATTCGGCACTGAAGCTTTCTTT	CAWSHRGFGTEAFF
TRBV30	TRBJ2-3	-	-	TGTGCCTGGAGTGTACGGGTTGGGACAGATACGCAGTATTTT	CAWSVRVGTDTQYF
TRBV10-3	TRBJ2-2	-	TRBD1	TGTGCCATCGGACAGGGGGCAAAGGCCGGGGAGCTGTTTTTT	CAIGQGAKAGELFF
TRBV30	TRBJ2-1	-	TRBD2	TGTGCCTGGGAAAAGGGCGGGAGGTACAATGAGCAGTTCTTC	CAWEKGGRYNEQFF
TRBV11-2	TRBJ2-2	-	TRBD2	TGTGCCAGCAGCGGACTAGCGGGAGATAGGGCCGGGGAGCTGTTTTTT	CASSGLAGDRAGELFF
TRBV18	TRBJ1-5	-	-	TGTGCCAGCTCCGTCGGACTGCTTGCGGAGCCCCAGCATTTT	CASSVGLLAEPQHF
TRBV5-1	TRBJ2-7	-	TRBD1	TGCGCCAGCAGCTCTCTGGGACAGGGAGCCCACGAGCAGTACTTC	CASSSLGQGAHEQYF
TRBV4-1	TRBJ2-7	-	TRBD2	TGCGCCAGCAGCCATGCGAGCCTTAGCGGGACCGAGCAGTACTTC	CASSHASLSGTEQYF
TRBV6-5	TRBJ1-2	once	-	TGTGCCAGCAGTTTCCTTACAGGGAATGGCTACACCTTC	CASSFLTGNGYTF
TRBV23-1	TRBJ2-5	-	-	TGCGCCAGCAGACAGGGTATAGAGACCCAGTACTTC	CASRQGIETQYF
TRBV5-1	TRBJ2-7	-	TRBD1	TGCGCCAGCAGCCCGACAGGGGTGAGCGAGCAGTACTTC	CASSPTGVSEQYF
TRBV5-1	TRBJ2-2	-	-	TGCGCCAGCAGCTTGAAGAGGTCGACCGGGGAGCTGTTTTTT	CASSLKRSTGELFF
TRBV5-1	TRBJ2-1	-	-	TGCGCCAGCAGCCCGGCTAGCTCCCCCTACAATGAGCAGTTCTTC	CASSPASSPYNEQFF
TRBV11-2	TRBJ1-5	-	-	TGTGCCAGCAGCGGACAGATAGATCAGCCCCAGCATTTT	CASSGQIDQPQHF
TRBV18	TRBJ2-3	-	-	TGTGCCAGCTCACCTACCCACTCTAGCACAGATACGCAGTATTTT	CASSPTHSSTDTQYF
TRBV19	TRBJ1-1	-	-	TGTGCCACTAAGACAGTCATGAACACTGAAGCTTTCTTT	CATKTVMNTEAFF
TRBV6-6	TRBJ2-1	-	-	TGTGCCAGCAGTTCAGACTATGAGCAGTTCTTC	CASSSDYEQFF
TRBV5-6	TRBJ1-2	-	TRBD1	TGTGCCAGCAGCACAGGGGGGACCTATGGCTACACCTTC	CASSTGGTYGYTF
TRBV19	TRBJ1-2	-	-	TGTGCCAGTAGTATTCGGGGAGACTATGGCTACACCTTC	CASSIRGDYGYTF
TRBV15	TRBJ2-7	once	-	TGTGCCACCAGCAGAGATCATGCTATAGAGGCAATCGGCGAGCAGTACTTC	CATSRDHAIEAIGEQYF
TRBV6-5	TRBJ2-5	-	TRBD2	TGTGCCAGCAGCCTACTAGCGGAGCTCCAAGAGACCCAGTACTTC	CASSLLAELQETQYF
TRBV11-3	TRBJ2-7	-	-	TGTGCCAGCAGCTTAGACCCTAACTACGAGCAGTACTTC	CASSLDPNYEQYF
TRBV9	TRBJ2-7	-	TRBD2	TGTGCCAGCAGCCCGGGAGGGTACGAGCAGTACTTC	CASSPGGYEQYF
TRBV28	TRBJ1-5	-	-	TGTGCCAGCAGTTTCTCGGGGAATCAGCCCCAGCATTTT	CASSFSGNQPQHF
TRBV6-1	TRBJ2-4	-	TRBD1	TGTGCCAGCAGTGATCGGACAGGGGTCAGGGGCATTCAGTACTTC	CASSDRTGVRGIQYF
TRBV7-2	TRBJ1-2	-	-	TGTGCCAGCAGCTTAGCGCAGGGTACAAGAGGCTACACCTTC	CASSLAQGTRGYTF
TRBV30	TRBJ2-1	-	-	TGTGCCTGGAGTGGCCCGGGTGAAGGTAATGAGCAGTTCTTC	CAWSGPGEGNEQFF
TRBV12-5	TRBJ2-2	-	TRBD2	TGTGCTAGTAAACTAGCGGGAGGCACCGGGGAGCTGTTTTTT	CASKLAGGTGELFF
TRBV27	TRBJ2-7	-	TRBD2	TGTGCCAGCAGTCACAGGACTAGCGCCCTCGAGCAGTACTTC	CASSHRTSALEQYF
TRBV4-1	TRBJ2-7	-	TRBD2	TGCGCCAGCAGCCACCTTATAGTTTTTAGCGGGAGATCGGGTGAGCAGTACTTC	CASSHLIVFSGRSGEQYF
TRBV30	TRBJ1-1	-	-	TGTGCCTGGAGAGCAGGGCTGGGCACTGAAGCTTTCTTT	CAWRAGLGTEAFF
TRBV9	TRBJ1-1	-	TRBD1	TGTGCCAGCAGCACGGACAGGGAGATCACTGAAGCTTTCTTT	CASSTDREITEAFF
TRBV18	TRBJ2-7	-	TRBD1	TGTGCCAGCTCTTGGACAGGGACCTCCTACGAGCAGTACTTC	CASSWTGTSYEQYF
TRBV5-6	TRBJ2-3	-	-	TGTGCCAGCAGCTTGGCAGAAGATACGCAGTATTTT	CASSLAEDTQYF
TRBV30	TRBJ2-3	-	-	TGTGCCTGGAGTCCCCACGGACAGCTCACAGATACGCAGTATTTT	CAWSPHGQLTDTQYF
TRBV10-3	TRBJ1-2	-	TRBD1	TGTGCCATCACCTCTGGACAGGGGACAGGCTACACCTTC	CAITSGQGTGYTF
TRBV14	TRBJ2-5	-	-	TGTGCCAGCAGCCAATTATTGCCAGCGCAAGAGACCCAGTACTTC	CASSQLLPAQETQYF
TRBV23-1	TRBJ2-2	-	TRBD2	TGCGCCAGCAGACTAGCGGGAGCTTCGAACACCGGGGAGCTGTTTTTT	CASRLAGASNTGELFF
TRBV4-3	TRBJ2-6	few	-	TGCGCCAGCAGCCAAGATGGGAGCTCTGGGGCCAACGTCCTGACTTTC	CASSQDGSSGANVLTF
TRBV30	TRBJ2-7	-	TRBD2	TGTGCCTGGAGGGTGTCGAGGGCTAGCGGGACCAACGAGCAGTACTTC	CAWRVSRASGTNEQYF
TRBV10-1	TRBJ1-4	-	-	TGCGCCAGCAGTGCAGGTCTACAGGGTCCAGAAAAACTGTTTTTT	CASSAGLQGPEKLFF
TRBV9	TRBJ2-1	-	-	TGTGCCAGCAGCCCCCCGGGGTCCCCTTCGCGTGAGCAGTTCTTC	CASSPPGSPSREQFF
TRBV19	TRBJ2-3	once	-	TGTGCCAGTTCCCAAGGGGGGGGCACAGATACGCAGTATTTT	CASSQGGGTDTQYF
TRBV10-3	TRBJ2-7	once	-	TGTGCCATCGGGAGCGGGTTCTCCTACGAGCAGTACTTC	CAIGSGFSYEQYF
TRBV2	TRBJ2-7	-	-	TGTGCCAGCATCACTAGAGGGAGCGAGCAGTACTTC	CASITRGSEQYF
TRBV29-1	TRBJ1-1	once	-	TGCAGCGTGCCTTACTGGGGAGCGGCAAGGAACACTGAAGCTTTCTTT	CSVPYWGAARNTEAFF
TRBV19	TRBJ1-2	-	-	TGTGCCAGTAGTTCCTGGACAGTCTATGGCTACACCTTC	CASSSWTVYGYTF
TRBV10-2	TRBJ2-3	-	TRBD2	TGCGCCAGCAGTATACTAGCGGTCACAGATACGCAGTATTTT	CASSILAVTDTQYF
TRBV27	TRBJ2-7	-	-	TGTGCCAGCAGTTTATCACCGGGATCCTACGAGCAGTACTTC	CASSLSPGSYEQYF
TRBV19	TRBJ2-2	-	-	TGTGCCAGGCCGCAGGCAGGGTCGTTCACCGGGGAGCTGTTTTTT	CARPQAGSFTGELFF